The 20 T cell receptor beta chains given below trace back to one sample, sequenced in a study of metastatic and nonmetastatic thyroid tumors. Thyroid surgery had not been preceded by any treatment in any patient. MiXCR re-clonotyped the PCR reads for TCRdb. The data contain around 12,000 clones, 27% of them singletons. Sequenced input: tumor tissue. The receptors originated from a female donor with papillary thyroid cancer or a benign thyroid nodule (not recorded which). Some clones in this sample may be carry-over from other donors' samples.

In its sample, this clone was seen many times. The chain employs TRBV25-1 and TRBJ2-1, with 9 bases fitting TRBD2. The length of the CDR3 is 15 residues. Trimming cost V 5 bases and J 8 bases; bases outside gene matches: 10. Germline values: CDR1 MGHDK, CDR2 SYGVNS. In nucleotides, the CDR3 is TGTGCCAGCAGTTCGTCCAGCGGGAGGCTGGATGAGCAGTTCTTC. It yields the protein CASSSSSGRLDEQFF.

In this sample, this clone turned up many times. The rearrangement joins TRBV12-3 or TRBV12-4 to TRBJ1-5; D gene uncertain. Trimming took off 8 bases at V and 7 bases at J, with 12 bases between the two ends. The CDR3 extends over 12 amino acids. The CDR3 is CASALGLQPQHF. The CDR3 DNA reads TGTGCCAGCGCTCTCGGTTTGCAGCCCCAGCATTTT.

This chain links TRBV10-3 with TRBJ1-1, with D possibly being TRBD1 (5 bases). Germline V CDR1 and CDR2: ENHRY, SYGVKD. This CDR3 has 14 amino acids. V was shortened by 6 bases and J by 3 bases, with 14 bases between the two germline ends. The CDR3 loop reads CAISGDSGYTEAFF. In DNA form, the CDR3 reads TGTGCCATCAGCGGAGACAGTGGGTACACTGAAGCTTTCTTT.

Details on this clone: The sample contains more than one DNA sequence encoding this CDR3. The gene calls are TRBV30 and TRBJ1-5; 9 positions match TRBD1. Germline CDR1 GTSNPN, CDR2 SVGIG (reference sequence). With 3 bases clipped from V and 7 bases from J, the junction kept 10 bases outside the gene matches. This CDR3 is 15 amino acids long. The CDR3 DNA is TGTGCCTGGAGGAAGCCTGGACAGGGGCCCCAGCCCCAGCATTTT. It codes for CAWRKPGQGPQPQHF.

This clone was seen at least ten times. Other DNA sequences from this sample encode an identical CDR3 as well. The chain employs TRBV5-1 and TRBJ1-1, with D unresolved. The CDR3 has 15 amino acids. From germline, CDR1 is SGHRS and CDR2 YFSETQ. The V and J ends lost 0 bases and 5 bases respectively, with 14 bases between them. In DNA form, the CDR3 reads TGCGCCAGCAGCTTGGAGCAGGCAGGTCGGACTGAAGCTTTCTTT. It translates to CASSLEQAGRTEAFF.

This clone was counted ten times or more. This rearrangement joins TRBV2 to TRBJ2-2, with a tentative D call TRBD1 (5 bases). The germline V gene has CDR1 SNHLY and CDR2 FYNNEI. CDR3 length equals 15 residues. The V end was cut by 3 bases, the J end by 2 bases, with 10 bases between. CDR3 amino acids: CASSDIRVNTGELFF. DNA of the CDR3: TGTGCCAGCAGTGATATCAGGGTTAACACCGGGGAGCTGTTTTTT.

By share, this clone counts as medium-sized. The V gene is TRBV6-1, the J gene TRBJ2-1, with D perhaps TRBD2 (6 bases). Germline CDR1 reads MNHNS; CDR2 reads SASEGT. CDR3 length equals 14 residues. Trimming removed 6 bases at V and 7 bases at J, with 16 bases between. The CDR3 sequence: CASRRREWANEQFF. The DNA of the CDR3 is TGTGCCAGCAGAAGGCGGGAATGGGCGAATGAGCAGTTCTTC.

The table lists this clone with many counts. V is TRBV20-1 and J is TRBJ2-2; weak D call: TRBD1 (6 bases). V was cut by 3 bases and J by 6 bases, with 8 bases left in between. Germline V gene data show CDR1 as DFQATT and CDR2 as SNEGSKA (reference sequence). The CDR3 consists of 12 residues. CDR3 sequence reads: CSARRGSGELFF. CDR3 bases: TGCAGTGCTAGGAGGGGGTCCGGGGAGCTGTTTTTT.

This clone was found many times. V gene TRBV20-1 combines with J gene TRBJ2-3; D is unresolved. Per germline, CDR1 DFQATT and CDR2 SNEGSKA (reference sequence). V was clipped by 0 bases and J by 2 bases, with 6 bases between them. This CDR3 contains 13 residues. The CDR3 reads CSAREGYTDTQYF. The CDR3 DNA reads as TGCAGTGCTAGAGAGGGGTACACAGATACGCAGTATTTT.

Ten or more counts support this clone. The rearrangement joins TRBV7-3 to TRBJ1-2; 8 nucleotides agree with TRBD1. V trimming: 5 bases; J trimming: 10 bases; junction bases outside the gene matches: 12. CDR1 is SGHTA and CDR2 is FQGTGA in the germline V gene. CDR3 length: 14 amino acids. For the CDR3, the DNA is TGTGCCAGCAGCCAAGCCTCAGGGGGCCAACCCTACACCTTC. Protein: CASSQASGGQPYTF.

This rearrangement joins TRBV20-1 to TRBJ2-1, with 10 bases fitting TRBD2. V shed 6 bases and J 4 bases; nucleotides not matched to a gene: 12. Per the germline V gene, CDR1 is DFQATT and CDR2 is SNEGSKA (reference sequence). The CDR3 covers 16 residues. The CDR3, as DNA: TGCAGTGCCACCCCGGGAATTAGCGGGAGGTACAATGAGCAGTTCTTC. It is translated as CSATPGISGRYNEQFF.

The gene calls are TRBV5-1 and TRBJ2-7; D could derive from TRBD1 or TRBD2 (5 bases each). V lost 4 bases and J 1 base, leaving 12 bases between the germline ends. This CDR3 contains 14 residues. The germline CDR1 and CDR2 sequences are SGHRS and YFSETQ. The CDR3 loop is CASSRDGASYEQYF. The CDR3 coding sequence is TGCGCCAGCAGCAGGGACGGGGCTTCCTACGAGCAGTACTTC. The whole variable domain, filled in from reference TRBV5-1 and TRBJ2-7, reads KAGVTQTPRYLIKTRGQQVTLSCSPISGHRSVSWYQQTPGQGLQFLFEYFSETQRNKGNFPGRFSGRQFSNSRSEMNVSTLELGDSALYLCASSRDGASYEQYFGPGTRLTVT.

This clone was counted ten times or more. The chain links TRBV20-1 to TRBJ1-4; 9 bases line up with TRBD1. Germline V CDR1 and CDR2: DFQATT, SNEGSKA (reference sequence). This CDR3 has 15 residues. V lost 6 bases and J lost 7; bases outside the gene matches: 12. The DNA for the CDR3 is TGCAGTGCCCCACCGACAGGGGGACGAGTTGAAAAACTGTTTTTT. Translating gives CSAPPTGGRVEKLFF.

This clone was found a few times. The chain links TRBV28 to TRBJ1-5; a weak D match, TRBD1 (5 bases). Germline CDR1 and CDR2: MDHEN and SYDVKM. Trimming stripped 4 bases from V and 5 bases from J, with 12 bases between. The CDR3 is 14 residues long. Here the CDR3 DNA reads TGTGCCAGCAGTTCAACGACAGTCGATCAGCCCCAGCATTTT. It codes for CASSSTTVDQPQHF.

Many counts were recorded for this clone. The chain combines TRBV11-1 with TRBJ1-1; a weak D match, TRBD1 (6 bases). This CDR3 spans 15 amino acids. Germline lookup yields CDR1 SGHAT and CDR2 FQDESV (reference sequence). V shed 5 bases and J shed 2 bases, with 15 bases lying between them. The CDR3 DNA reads TGTGCCAGCAGCCCGGGACACCTGGGAAACACTGAAGCTTTCTTT. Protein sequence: CASSPGHLGNTEAFF.

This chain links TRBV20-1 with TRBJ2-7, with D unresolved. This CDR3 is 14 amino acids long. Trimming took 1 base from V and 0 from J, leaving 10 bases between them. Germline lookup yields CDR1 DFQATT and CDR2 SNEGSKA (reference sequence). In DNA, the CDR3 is TGCAGTGCTAGAGGACTCCTAAGCTCCTACGAGCAGTACTTC. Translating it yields CSARGLLSSYEQYF.

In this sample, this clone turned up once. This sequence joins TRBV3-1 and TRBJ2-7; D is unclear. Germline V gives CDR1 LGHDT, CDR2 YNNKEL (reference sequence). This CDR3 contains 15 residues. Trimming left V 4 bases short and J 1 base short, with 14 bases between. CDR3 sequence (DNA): TGTGCCAGCAGCCCGTACGGACGGAAGTCCTACGAGCAGTACTTC. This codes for CASSPYGRKSYEQYF.

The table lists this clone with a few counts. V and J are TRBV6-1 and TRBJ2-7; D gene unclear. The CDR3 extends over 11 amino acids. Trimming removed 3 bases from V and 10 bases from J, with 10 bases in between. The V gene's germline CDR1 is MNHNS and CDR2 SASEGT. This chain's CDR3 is CASSEGYYQYV. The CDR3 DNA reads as TGTGCCAGCAGTGAGGGGTACTATCAGTACGTC.

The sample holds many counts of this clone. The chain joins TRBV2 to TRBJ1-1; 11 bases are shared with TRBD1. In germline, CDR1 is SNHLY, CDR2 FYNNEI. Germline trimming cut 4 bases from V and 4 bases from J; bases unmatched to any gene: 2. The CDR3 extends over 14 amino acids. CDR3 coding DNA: TGTGCCAGCAGTGCCGGGACAGGGGGCACTGAAGCTTTCTTT. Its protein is CASSAGTGGTEAFF.

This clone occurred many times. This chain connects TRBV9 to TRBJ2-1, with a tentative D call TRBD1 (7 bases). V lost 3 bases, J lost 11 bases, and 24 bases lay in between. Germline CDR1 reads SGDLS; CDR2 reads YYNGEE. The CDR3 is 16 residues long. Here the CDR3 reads CASSARGGTASDKQFF. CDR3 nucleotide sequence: TGTGCCAGCAGCGCTCGTGGGGGGACAGCTTCGGATAAGCAGTTCTTC.